The 15 T cell receptor beta chains below were found in one sample sequenced in a study of breast tumors, draining lymph nodes, adjacent tissues. Axillary draining lymph nodes of breast cancer patients supplied the node samples. MiXCR, applied by TCRdb to the multiplex PCR reads, yields one record per CDR3 protein. The sample has about 180,000 distinct CDR3 sequences; 30% to 35% are singletons. Sample: axillary lymph node tissue. These receptors were obtained from a female donor with breast cancer. Some clones in this sample may be carry-over from other donors' samples.

V is TRBV15 and J is TRBJ1-1; D call uncertain. V was cut by 2 bases and J by 1 base, with 14 bases left in between. This CDR3 contains 16 residues. Germline V gene lookup returns CDR1 LNHNV and CDR2 YYDKDF (reference sequence). CDR3 bases: TGTGCCACCAGCAGACCTGCGGCCATGGGGAACACTGAAGCTTTCTTT. Translation: CATSRPAAMGNTEAFF.

The chain couples TRBV7-6 to TRBJ2-5; D ambiguous. This CDR3 has 13 residues. V was clipped by 5 bases and J by 2 bases, with 9 bases between them. Germline CDR1 and CDR2: SGHVS and FNYEAQ. The CDR3 reads CASSSAKQETQYF. CDR3 sequence (DNA): TGTGCCAGCAGCAGCGCGAAGCAAGAGACCCAGTACTTC. Drawing the rest from reference TRBV7-6 and TRBJ2-5, the complete variable domain is GAGVSQSPRYKVTKRGQDVALRCDPISGHVSLYWYRQALGQGPEFLTYFNYEAQQDKSGLPNDRFSAERPEGSISTLTIQRTEQRDSAMYRCASSSAKQETQYFGPGTRLLVL.

Comments on this clonotype: Relative to the germline gene, one junction end is altered; a read error may explain this. The V call is TRBV27, the J call TRBJ1-5; D gene uncertain. Germline CDR1 and CDR2: MNHEY and SMNVEV (reference sequence). This CDR3 has 13 residues. Written as DNA, the CDR3 is TGTGCCAGCAGTTTAGGTAGCAATCGGCCCCAGCATTTT. It specifies CASSLGSNRPQHF.

This clonotype was found many times. This rearrangement joins TRBV7-8 to TRBJ2-1; TRBD1 is a possible D gene (6 bases). Germline CDR1 SGHVS, CDR2 FQNEAQ. Trimming removed 1 base at V and 10 bases at J, with 11 bases between. The CDR3 contains 13 residues. The CDR3 DNA sequence: TGTGCCAGCAGCTTAGAGTGGGGGACAGAGCAGTTCTTC. Translating it yields CASSLEWGTEQFF.

A note on this clonotype: This may come from a read error, since a much larger clone is one base off. The chain links TRBV19 to TRBJ2-2; maybe TRBD2 (7 bases). This CDR3 is built from 16 residues. Deletions cut 2 bases from V and 4 bases from J, with 14 bases between. Germline CDR1 is LNHDA and CDR2 is SQIVND (reference sequence). In nucleotides, the CDR3 is TGTGCCAGTAGTATATCAGGCGGGGGCAGCACCGGGGAGCTGTTTTTT. This sequence encodes CASSISGGGSTGELFF. Full variable domain (rest looked up from reference TRBV19 and TRBJ2-2): DGGITQSPKYLFRKEGQNVTLSCEQNLNHDAMYWYRQDPGQGLRLIYYSQIVNDFQKGDIAEGYSVSREKKESFPLTVTSAQKNPTAFYLCASSISGGGSTGELFFGEGSRLTVL.

As to this clonotype: Since no conserved phenylalanine or tryptophan closes the CDR3, a read error is the likely cause. The genes are TRBV7-9 and TRBJ1-4; unclear D gene. CDR1 is SEHNR, CDR2 FQNEAQ, per germline (reference sequence). The CDR3 extends over 14 amino acids. The CDR3 bases are TGTGCCAGCAGCTTAGTGGGCACTAATGAGAAACTGTTTCTT. This sequence encodes CASSLVGTNEKLFL.

This clonotype was picked up many times. V and J are TRBV13 and TRBJ2-7; D not resolved. This CDR3 contains 13 residues. V dropped 2 bases and J dropped 3 bases, with 8 bases sitting between them. Germline V gene sequence: CDR1 PRHDT, CDR2 FYEKMQ (reference sequence). CDR3 protein: CASSLWPNYEQYF. CDR3 DNA: TGTGCCAGCAGCTTATGGCCCAACTACGAGCAGTACTTC.

This clonotype was counted many times. V gene TRBV29-1 combines with J gene TRBJ2-3; 13 nucleotides align to TRBD2. The CDR3 sequence is 14 residues long. The germline CDR1 and CDR2 sequences are SQVTM and ANQGSEA. Trimming at V came to 6 bases and at J to 5 bases, leaving 5 bases not matched to a gene. The DNA for the CDR3 is TGCAGCGTAGATGGACTAGCGGGGGAAGATACGCAGTATTTT. Protein product: CSVDGLAGEDTQYF.

This clonotype was detected many times. This chain connects TRBV6-5 to TRBJ2-6; D remains unclear. The V gene lost 2 bases and the J gene lost 0 bases, with 11 bases spanning the gap. CDR1 and CDR2 from the germline V gene are MNHEY and SVGAGI. The CDR3 is 17 residues long. CDR3 bases: TGTGCCAGCAGTTACGGGATGATTAGCTCTGGGGCCAACGTCCTGACTTTC. The encoded protein is CASSYGMISSGANVLTF.

Many counts were recorded for this clonotype. The J gene is TRBJ1-4, the V gene TRBV7-9; possibly TRBD1 for D (6 bases). The length of the CDR3 is 14 residues. Trimming pared 7 bases from V and 1 base from J, leaving 10 bases between. Germline values: CDR1 SEHNR, CDR2 FQNEAQ (reference sequence). CDR3 nucleotides: TGTGCCAGCACGTACAGGGAAACTAATGAAAAACTGTTTTTT. This gives the protein CASTYRETNEKLFF.

This clonotype was observed at least ten times. This rearrangement joins TRBV6-6 to TRBJ2-1; TRBD1 matches at 11 bases. V shed 5 bases and J 6 bases; nucleotides not matched to a gene: 6. This CDR3 has 15 residues. Germline-derived CDR1 and CDR2 are MNHNY and SVGAGI (reference sequence). The CDR3 DNA reads as TGTGCCAGCAGTCCGACCGGGACAGGGGGCAATGAGCAGTTCTTC. Translation: CASSPTGTGGNEQFF.

V gene TRBV6-6 combines with J gene TRBJ2-7, with D possibly TRBD2 on 5 matching bases. Per the germline V gene, CDR1 is MNHNY and CDR2 is SVGAGI (reference sequence). V lost 5 bases and J lost 5, with 16 bases in between. The CDR3 totals 14 residues. This CDR3 reads CASSQVHGSDEQYF. The DNA for the CDR3 is TGTGCCAGCAGTCAGGTCCATGGGAGCGACGAGCAGTACTTC.

The table lists this clonotype with a few counts. This may stem from a read error, because a much larger clone lies one nucleotide away. The gene calls are TRBV20-1 and TRBJ2-7, with D possibly matching TRBD2 (5 bases). V lost 3 bases, J lost 5 bases, and 17 bases lay in between. The CDR3 runs 14 residues. Germline loops: CDR1 DFQATT, CDR2 SNEGSKA (reference sequence). In DNA form, the CDR3 reads TGCAGTGCTAGGATATCTGACGGGGTGGACGAGCAGTACTTC. Translation gives CSARISDGVDEQYF.

The V and J genes are TRBV6-6 and TRBJ2-3, with 7 positions matching TRBD1. The CDR3 consists of 16 residues. Germline V CDR1 and CDR2: MNHNY, SVGAGI (reference sequence). The V segment lost 7 bases and the J segment 2 bases; nucleotides outside the gene matches: 12. The CDR3 is CASTQGSTGATDTQYF. CDR3 nucleotide sequence: TGTGCCAGCACTCAGGGATCTACAGGGGCCACAGATACGCAGTATTTT.

This clonotype came up a few times. Just one base apart from a much larger clone, this may be a read error. The chain combines TRBV11-2 with TRBJ2-5; tentatively, D is TRBD1 or TRBD2 (5 bases each). Germline V gene data show CDR1 as SGHAT and CDR2 as FQNNGV. The CDR3 runs 11 residues. CDR3 in amino acids: CASSLGGTPYF. CDR3 in DNA: TGTGCCAGCAGCTTAGGGGGGACCCCGTACTTC.